This TCR beta chain was captured by sequencing in a study of tumor-infiltrating lymphocytes in localized non-small cell lung cancer. Study-wide background: The cohort mixed smokers and never-smokers, several histologies, and some post-neoadjuvant-chemotherapy samples.

With respect to this clone: What it binds is unknown.

Study-wide points: No T-cell fraction difference was seen between IM1 and IM2 tumors. TCR sequencing covered a subset of patients with enough tissue.

The method was immunoSEQ multiplex PCR; TCRdb's version includes in-frame clones alone and lacks a portion of them. This table holds 20,000 to 30,000 clones, around two thirds found once. V was clipped by 0 bases and J by 9 bases, with 8 bases between them. The CDR3 has 11 amino acids. CDR1 and CDR2 (germline): DFQATT, SNEGSKA (reference sequence). Input material: lung tumor tissue. V is TRBV20-1 and J is TRBJ2-5; D tentatively reads TRBD1 or TRBD2 (5 bases each). The sequence was collected from a human donor with non-small cell lung cancer. The DNA of the CDR3 is TGCAGTGCTAGAGATCGAGGGGCCCAGTACTTC. It encodes CSARDRGAQYF.